This TCR beta chain was sequenced for a study of blood T cell repertoires in COVID-19 (dated by TCRdb to about 2020). For the wider study: Samples covering the acute and convalescent phases of COVID-19 were provided by collaborators in the United States, Italy and Spain. The samples were drawn from two sources: the first 160 participants of the ongoing ImmuneRACE study, and 1,254 subjects contributed by 6 global collaborators. Where available, HLA class I and class II types were taken from metadata supplied by the sample provider and were not determined by assay-based typing. The repertoires were made available in a free public database intended to serve as a resource for research on the immune response to SARS-CoV-2. The sample metadata nearly always contained a de-identified subject ID, COVID-19 status, age in years and sex. The material from the prospective study consisted of cDNA or gDNA derived from T cells, B-cell-depleted T cells, or PBMCs. Deeply sampled blood TCRbeta repertoires from subjects exposed to, actively infected with, or recovered from COVID-19 were included in the dataset. The research as a whole found: The quantity of clinical and demographic metadata differed by source and by participant and was supplied without curation.

In its sample, this clone was seen once. What this receptor recognizes is not known. Per-base quality was not reported, and no clone a single base away is much larger than it. Collaborating institutions collected whole blood in K2EDTA tubes following their own protocols. For TCRbeta analysis, collaborators shipped samples as frozen whole blood, isolated PBMCs, or DNA extracted from either of those sample types. The CDR3 starts with the cysteine, ends with the phenylalanine, and has 14 residues. Left in the record is the CDR3 DNA by itself, 42 bases read in frame from the first base. V lost 4 bases and J lost 1 base; the stretch between them is 11 bases long. From the germline V gene (reference sequence), CDR1 is SEHNR and CDR2 is FQNEAQ. TCRbeta CDR3 regions were amplified from genomic DNA using the immunoSEQ Assay, a bias-controlled multiplex PCR. Per the authors' processing: Nucleated cell counts per sample were estimated from amplification of reference gene primers within the assay. Sequence reads were collapsed and filtered to measure the absolute abundance of every unique TCRbeta CDR3 rearrangement. For each sample, productive Simpson clonality was calculated by taking the square root of Simpson's diversity index across productive rearrangements. Held by TCRdb, this immuneACCESS table contains in-frame sequences only and omits some clones. Under half of the omission traces to an unresolved V gene where checked; the cause of the rest is unknown. V and J calls and clone size are as listed in that table; D and trimming were resolved from the DNA. Across this sample there are roughly 84,000 clones, with roughly 80% seen only once. The biggest ten clones account for around 16% of the sample.

The TCR originated in an elderly woman with acute or convalescent COVID-19. The V gene is TRBV7-9 and the J gene is TRBJ2-7, and TRBD2 may be the D gene, going by 6 matching bases. Input material: peripheral blood. The CDR3 protein: CASSSTGGSYEQYF. The DNA is TGTGCCAGCAGCTCCACCGGAGGGTCCTACGAGCAGTACTTC.